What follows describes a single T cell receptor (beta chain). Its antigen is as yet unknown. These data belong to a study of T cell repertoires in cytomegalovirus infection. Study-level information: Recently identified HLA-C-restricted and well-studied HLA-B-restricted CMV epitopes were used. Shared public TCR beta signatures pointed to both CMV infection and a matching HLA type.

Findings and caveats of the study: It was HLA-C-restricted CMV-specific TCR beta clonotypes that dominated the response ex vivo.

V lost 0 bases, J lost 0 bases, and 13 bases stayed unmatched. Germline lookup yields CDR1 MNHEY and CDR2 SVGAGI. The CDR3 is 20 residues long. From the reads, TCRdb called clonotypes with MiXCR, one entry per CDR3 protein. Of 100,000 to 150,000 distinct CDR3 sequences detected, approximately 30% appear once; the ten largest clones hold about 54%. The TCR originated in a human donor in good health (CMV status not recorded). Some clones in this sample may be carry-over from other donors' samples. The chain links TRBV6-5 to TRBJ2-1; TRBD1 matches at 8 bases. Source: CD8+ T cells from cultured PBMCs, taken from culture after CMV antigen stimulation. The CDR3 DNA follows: TGTGCCAGCAGTTACTCTTCAGGGGGCCACGAAAAGAGCTCCTACAATGAGCAGTTCTTC. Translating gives CASSYSSGGHEKSSYNEQFF.